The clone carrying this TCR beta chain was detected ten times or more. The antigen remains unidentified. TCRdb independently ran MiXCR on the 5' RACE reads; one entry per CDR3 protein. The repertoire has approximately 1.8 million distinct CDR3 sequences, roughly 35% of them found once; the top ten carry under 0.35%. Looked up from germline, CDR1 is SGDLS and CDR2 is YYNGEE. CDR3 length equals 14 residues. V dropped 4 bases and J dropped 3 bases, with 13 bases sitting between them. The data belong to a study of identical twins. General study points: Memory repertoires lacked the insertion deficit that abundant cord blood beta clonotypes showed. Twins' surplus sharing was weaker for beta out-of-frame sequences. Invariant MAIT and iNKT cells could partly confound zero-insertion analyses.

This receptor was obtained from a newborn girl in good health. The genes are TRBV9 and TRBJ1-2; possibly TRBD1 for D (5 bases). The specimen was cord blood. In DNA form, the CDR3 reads TGTGCCAGCAGCCCGCGCAGGGAGGACTATGGCTACACCTTC. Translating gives CASSPRREDYGYTF.